Below are 3 T cell receptor beta chains sequenced from a single sample in a study of molecular identifiers for immune sequencing clone quantification. TCRdb re-analysed the PCR reads in MiXCR, keeping a single row per CDR3 protein. The sample carries 400,000 to 600,000 distinct CDR3 sequences, 20% to 25% recorded once. Material: naive CD8+ T cells from blood, with Jurkat cell RNA spiked in. Subset described: FACS-sorted CD8+CD4-CCR7+CD45RA+ naive T cells. These receptors all stem from a human donor in good health. Some libraries in this study had Jurkat cell RNA spiked in.

This clonotype occurred many times. The gene calls are TRBV20-1 and TRBJ2-5; D unresolved. This CDR3 is built from 19 residues. Trimming stripped 1 base from V and 7 bases from J, with 31 bases between. Germline V gives CDR1 DFQATT, CDR2 SNEGSKA (reference sequence). CDR3 region: CSARGDYRLESYLPPTQYF. The CDR3 DNA is TGCAGTGCTAGAGGAGATTATCGTCTGGAGAGTTATTTACCACCGACCCAGTACTTC.

This chain links TRBV25-1 with TRBJ1-4; D call uncertain. The CDR3 length is 15 residues. The germline V gene encodes CDR1 MGHDK and CDR2 SYGVNS. The V gene lost 3 bases and the J gene lost 2 bases, with 10 bases spanning the gap. The CDR3 reads CASSDPTYTNEKLFF. The CDR3 DNA reads as TGTGCCAGCAGTGATCCGACATATACTAATGAAAAACTGTTTTTT.

The CDR3 spells CSARDSLYPRTSGRAGSAGELFF. The CDR3 nucleotides are TGCAGTGCTAGAGATTCCTTGTACCCAAGGACTAGCGGGAGGGCCGGTTCGGCCGGGGAGCTGTTTTTT. The rearrangement joins TRBV20-1 to TRBJ2-2, with 15 bases that match TRBD2. V dropped 0 bases and J dropped 6; count of bases not matched to a gene: 23. The length of the CDR3 is 23 residues. CDR1 and CDR2 (germline): DFQATT, SNEGSKA (reference sequence).